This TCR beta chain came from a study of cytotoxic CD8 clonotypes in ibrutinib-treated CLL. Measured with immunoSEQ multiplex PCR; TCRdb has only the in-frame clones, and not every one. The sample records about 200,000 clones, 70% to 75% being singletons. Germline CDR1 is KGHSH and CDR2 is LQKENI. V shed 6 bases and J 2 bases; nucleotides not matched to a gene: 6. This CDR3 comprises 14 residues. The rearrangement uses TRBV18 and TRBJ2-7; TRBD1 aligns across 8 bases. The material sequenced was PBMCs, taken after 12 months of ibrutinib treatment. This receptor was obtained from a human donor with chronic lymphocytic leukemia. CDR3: CASSQDRVTYEQYF. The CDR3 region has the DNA TGTGCCAGCTCCCAGGACAGGGTAACCTACGAGCAGTACTTC. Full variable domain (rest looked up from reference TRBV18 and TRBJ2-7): NAGVMQNPRHLVRRRGQEARLRCSPMKGHSHVYWYRQLPEEGLKFMVYLQKENIIDESGMPKERFSAEFPKEGPSILRIQQVVRGDSAAYFCASSQDRVTYEQYFGPGTRLTVT.